Below, one T cell receptor (beta chain) is given with its context. Its target is not known. TCR beta cDNA libraries had unique molecular identifiers. Out of 1 to 10 million T cells, a few hundred thousand cDNA molecules were generated. TCRdb called the PCR reads again in MiXCR, with one record for every CDR3 protein. The profile shows some 370,000 distinct CDR3 sequences, roughly 35% of them singletons. This sample was taken from a study of post-analysis software for immune sequencing data. Study-level background: Included courses were relapsing-remitting and secondary progressive multiple sclerosis; progressive-relapsing multiple sclerosis was also included.

General study points: Comparison of patients with controls showed about 5 TRBV segments more frequent in patients, TRBV5-6, TRBV5-1 and TRBV20-1 among them. Strong co-clustering by F measure linked samples that shared a preparation batch. Multiple sclerosis was associated with a significant reduction in normalized Chao1 diversity relative to controls.

CDR3 size: 14 residues. V shed 6 bases and J 5 bases; nucleotides not matched to a gene: 4. Germline CDR1 KGHDR, CDR2 SFDVKD. The receptor comes from a girl aged 5-17 years with multiple sclerosis. This chain connects TRBV24-1 to TRBJ1-5; 9 nucleotides agree with TRBD1. The sample comprised blood. CDR3 residues: CATSRGQGHQPQHF. CDR3 bases: TGTGCCACCAGTCGGGGACAGGGCCATCAGCCCCAGCATTTT.